These T cell receptor beta chains were read from a single sample in a study of technical replicates of blood from several donors. This table comes from immunoSEQ multiplex PCR, and its TCRdb copy is limited to in-frame clones, with some not included. Seen here are tens of thousands of clones, less than 90% observed once, and the top ten hold roughly 5.1%. The sequencing sample was made of PBMCs. These receptors were taken from a human donor in good health. Some clones in this sample may be carry-over from other donors' samples. CDR3s include the opening cysteine and the closing phenylalanine or tryptophan. Fields, in order: clone size, D gene, V gene, J gene, CDR3 DNA, CDR3 protein. A D gene is named only where the DNA matches it firmly. Clone size is shown for a subset of rows, as once, few, many or a class of expanded clone.

>NA|TRBD2|TRBV5-4|TRBJ2-2
TGTGCCAGCAGCTTGCGGGGGGGCACCGGGGAGCTGTTTTTT
CASSLRGGTGELFF
>NA|TRBD2|TRBV7-3|TRBJ2-2
TGTGCCAGCCGGGGGGGCCGTGACACCGGGGAGCTGTTTTTT
CASRGGRDTGELFF
>NA|NA|TRBV7-9|TRBJ2-1
TGTGCCAGCAGCCCCGCGGGGCGTCACAATGAGCAGTTCTTC
CASSPAGRHNEQFF
>many|TRBD1|TRBV19|TRBJ1-1
TGTGCCAGTAGAACAGGGGGGAACACTGAAGCTTTCTTT
CASRTGGNTEAFF
>NA|NA|TRBV18|TRBJ1-1
TGTGCCAGCTCAGACAACAGGAACACTGAAGCTTTCTTT
CASSDNRNTEAFF
>NA|NA|TRBV6-5|TRBJ1-3
TGTGCCAGCAGTTCCGCTTGGGCGGGAAACACCATATATTTT
CASSSAWAGNTIYF
>NA|TRBD2|TRBV19|TRBJ2-3
TGTGCCAGTAGTATACTAGCGGGTGAAATTGGTAATACGCAGTATTTT
CASSILAGEIGNTQYF
>NA|TRBD1|TRBV18|TRBJ2-2
TGTGCCAGCTCACCGGGGACAGCAACCACCGGGGAGCTGTTTTTT
CASSPGTATTGELFF
>NA|TRBD2|TRBV19|TRBJ2-1
TGTGCCAGTAGTCCTCGGGCTGGGGCACTAGCGGGATCCCTAAGCTCCTACAATGAGCAGTTCTTC
CASSPRAGALAGSLSSYNEQFF
>many|NA|TRBV19|TRBJ1-5
TGTGCCAGTACCATGGAGGGACGGTTTCAGCCCCAGCATTTT
CASTMEGRFQPQHF
>NA|TRBD1|TRBV18|TRBJ2-5
TGTGCCAGCTCACCCCAAGAGGGGGCTGGGGAGACCCAGTACTTC
CASSPQEGAGETQYF
>NA|NA|TRBV7-3|TRBJ2-5
TGTGCCAGCAGCTTAACGGGACTCCAAGAGACCCAGTACTTC
CASSLTGLQETQYF
>NA|TRBD2|TRBV7-2|TRBJ2-7
TGTGCCAGCAGCCTACTAGCGGGAGGCAACGAGCAGTACTTC
CASSLLAGGNEQYF
>once|NA|TRBV18|TRBJ2-7
TGTGCCAGCTCACGAACAACTAGCGCCCCGAGGGGGTCCTACGAGCAGTACTTC
CASSRTTSAPRGSYEQYF
>NA|NA|TRBV5-8|TRBJ1-5
TGTGCCAGCAGCTTGCTAGGCTTCGATCAGCCCCAGCATTTT
CASSLLGFDQPQHF
>NA|TRBD2|TRBV5-1|TRBJ2-4
TGCGCCAGCAGCTGGGGGGGATACGAAAACATTCAGTACTTC
CASSWGGYENIQYF
>NA|TRBD1|TRBV19|TRBJ1-2
TGTGCCTCAAAAGGGAAGATGGGGACAGGGGTAGGCTATGGCTACACCTTC
CASKGKMGTGVGYGYTF
>NA|TRBD1|TRBV7-2|TRBJ1-2
TGTGCCAGCAGGGCGGGACAGGACACCCGCCGTGGAGATGGCTACACCTTC
CASRAGQDTRRGDGYTF
>NA|NA|TRBV6-6|TRBJ2-1
TGTGCCAGCAGTTCGGGGGTCCCCTACAATGAGCAGTTCTTC
CASSSGVPYNEQFF
>NA|NA|TRBV10-3|TRBJ1-2
TGTGCCATCAGTGATCCAGCCGAGGATGGCTACACCTTC
CAISDPAEDGYTF
>NA|NA|TRBV9|TRBJ2-5
TGTGCCAGCAGCGTAGGGGAGGGGGGCCTCCCAGAGACCCAGTACTTC
CASSVGEGGLPETQYF
>NA|NA|TRBV29-1|TRBJ1-2
TGCAGCGTTATCGGGACTTCGTCGTGGGGCTACACCTTC
CSVIGTSSWGYTF
>NA|NA|TRBV12-1|TRBJ1-6
TGTGCCAGCAGCTGTCGCCCCCGGGACACTCACTATAATTCACCCCTCCACTTT
CASSCRPRDTHYNSPLHF
>NA|TRBD1|TRBV4-1|TRBJ1-1
TGCGCCAGCAGCCACAACAGGGGGGTTAACACTGAAGCTTTCTTT
CASSHNRGVNTEAFF
>NA|NA|TRBV10-3|TRBJ2-5
TGTGCCATCAATGGGGGGATAGGAGAGACCCAGTACTTC
CAINGGIGETQYF
>NA|TRBD1|TRBV5-1|TRBJ2-5
TGCGCCAGCAGCTCCGGGACAGCCCAAGAGACCCAGTACTTC
CASSSGTAQETQYF
>once|TRBD1|TRBV18|TRBJ2-4
TGTGCCAGCTCACCCGACAGGGTGAAAAACATTCAGTACTTC
CASSPDRVKNIQYF